The 12 T cell receptor beta chains reported below all come from one sample, sequenced in a study of T-cell reconstitution after alpha-beta-depleted transplantation in children. For TCRbeta, the library was prepared with unique molecular identifiers. MiXCR was run by TCRdb on the PCR reads, yielding one entry per CDR3 protein. The sample shows roughly 100,000 distinct CDR3 sequences, around 7% of them seen only once. Here the sequenced sample was PBMCs, taken before TCRalphabeta/CD19-depleted stem cell transplant. These receptors were taken from a boy aged 2 to 9 with acute lymphoblastic leukemia, due to receive a stem cell transplant.

The chain combines TRBV7-2 with TRBJ2-1; possible D gene TRBD1, 5 bases. From germline, CDR1 is SGHTA and CDR2 FQGNSA. The V and J ends lost 1 base and 12 bases respectively, with 13 bases between them. This CDR3 spans 13 amino acids. Written as DNA, the CDR3 is TGTGCCAGCAGCTTAGGTGGGCCCCAGGGGCAGTTCTTC. Residues: CASSLGGPQGQFF.

The V and J genes are TRBV6-4 and TRBJ2-3; 9 bases align to TRBD2. V shed 3 bases and J 2 bases; nucleotides not matched to a gene: 3. In germline, CDR1 is MRHNA, CDR2 SNTAGT. There are 15 residues in the CDR3. The CDR3 protein is CASSEASGDTDTQYF. CDR3 DNA: TGTGCCAGCAGTGAAGCTAGCGGGGACACAGATACGCAGTATTTT.

This chain uses TRBV19 with TRBJ1-1; D not resolved. The germline gives CDR1 LNHDA, CDR2 SQIVND (reference sequence). V lost 0 bases and J 1 base, leaving 9 bases between the germline ends. CDR3 length: 15 residues. DNA of the CDR3: TGTGCCAGTAGTATAGATCAATTGGCGAACACTGAAGCTTTCTTT. Translated: CASSIDQLANTEAFF.

This clonotype was picked up a small number of times. The gene calls are TRBV29-1 and TRBJ1-2; D may be TRBD1 (6 bases). This CDR3 has 13 residues. V was clipped by 6 bases and J by 3 bases, with 14 bases between them. Per the germline V gene, CDR1 is SQVTM and CDR2 is ANQGSEA. The CDR3 DNA reads as TGCAGCGTGGAGGGGGATTTTTACTATGGCTACACCTTC. It specifies CSVEGDFYYGYTF.

This clonotype has just a few counts. The chain has TRBV20-1 and TRBJ2-1; 11 nucleotides match TRBD2. The length of the CDR3 is 13 residues. The V and J ends lost 6 bases and 5 bases, in that order; junction bases with no gene match: 3. Germline V gene lookup returns CDR1 DFQATT and CDR2 SNEGSKA (reference sequence). CDR3 region: CSALAGGHNEQFF. The CDR3 DNA is TGCAGTGCCCTAGCGGGGGGTCACAATGAGCAGTTCTTC.

This clonotype was found a few times. The chain employs TRBV7-2 and TRBJ2-3, with 11 bases aligning to TRBD2. The J segment lost 9 bases and the V segment lost 0 bases, leaving 11 bases of the junction unmatched. Looked up from germline, CDR1 is SGHTA and CDR2 is FQGNSA. The CDR3 consists of 17 residues. The CDR3 region has the DNA TGTGCCAGCAGCTTAGCGAGGAGAGCTAGCGGGGGGAACACGCAGTATTTT. Its protein product is CASSLARRASGGNTQYF.

This clonotype was seen many times. The J gene is TRBJ2-4, the V gene TRBV7-9; D ambiguous. Per the germline V gene, CDR1 is SEHNR and CDR2 is FQNEAQ (reference sequence). The V end lost 1 base, the J end lost 0 bases, and 7 bases lay between the germline ends. The CDR3 length is 15 residues. The CDR3 DNA reads as TGTGCCAGCAGCTTAGAGCTGTTAGCCAAAAACATTCAGTACTTC. Residues: CASSLELLAKNIQYF. Filled out from reference TRBV7-9 and TRBJ2-4, the complete variable domain reads DTGVSQNPRHKITKRGQNVTFRCDPISEHNRLYWYRQTLGQGPEFLTYFQNEAQLEKSRLLSDRFSAERPKGSFSTLEIQRTEQGDSAMYLCASSLELLAKNIQYFGAGTRLSVL.

This clonotype was counted only a few times. The chain is built from TRBV6-5 and TRBJ2-1, with 8 bases matching TRBD2. Trimming removed 6 bases from V and 3 bases from J; junction bases left unmatched: 7. The length of the CDR3 is 15 residues. CDR1 and CDR2 from the germline V gene are MNHEY and SVGAGI. CDR3 amino acids: CASSPPGLVYNEQFF. CDR3 in DNA: TGTGCCAGCAGCCCCCCGGGACTAGTCTACAATGAGCAGTTCTTC.

V gene TRBV6-5 combines with J gene TRBJ1-1; TRBD1 matches 10 bases. The J segment lost 2 bases and the V segment lost 2 bases, leaving 14 bases of the junction unmatched. Looked up from germline, CDR1 is MNHEY and CDR2 is SVGAGI. The CDR3 loop spans 19 amino acids. The DNA for the CDR3 is TGTGCCAGCAGTTACGATGTTCCCGGGGGGACAGGGGTAAACACTGAAGCTTTCTTT. This gives the protein CASSYDVPGGTGVNTEAFF.

In its sample, this clonotype was seen a few times. The gene calls are TRBV6-1 and TRBJ2-7, with 9 bases lining up with TRBD1. V lost 1 base and J lost 0; bases outside the gene matches: 1. The length of the CDR3 is 15 residues. Germline V gene data show CDR1 as MNHNS and CDR2 as SASEGT. This CDR3 reads CASSEETGGSYEQYF. Here the CDR3 DNA reads TGTGCCAGCAGTGAAGAGACAGGGGGCTCCTACGAGCAGTACTTC.

This clonotype was found a few times. The chain employs TRBV12-3 or TRBV12-4 and TRBJ2-2; 15 bases fit TRBD2. CDR3 length equals 16 residues. V dropped 3 bases and J dropped 7; count of bases not matched to a gene: 3. CDR3 protein: CASSFGLAGGHGELFF. The CDR3 region has the DNA TGTGCCAGCAGTTTCGGACTAGCGGGGGGGCACGGGGAGCTGTTTTTT.

The V and J genes are TRBV20-1 and TRBJ2-7; TRBD2 might be the D (6 bases). The CDR3 contains 13 residues. Trimming took 0 bases from V and 5 from J, leaving 11 bases between them. Germline CDR1 reads DFQATT; CDR2 reads SNEGSKA (reference sequence). As DNA, the CDR3 is TGCAGTGCTAGAGATCCGTGGAGGGACGAGCAGTACTTC. Translated, it gives CSARDPWRDEQYF.